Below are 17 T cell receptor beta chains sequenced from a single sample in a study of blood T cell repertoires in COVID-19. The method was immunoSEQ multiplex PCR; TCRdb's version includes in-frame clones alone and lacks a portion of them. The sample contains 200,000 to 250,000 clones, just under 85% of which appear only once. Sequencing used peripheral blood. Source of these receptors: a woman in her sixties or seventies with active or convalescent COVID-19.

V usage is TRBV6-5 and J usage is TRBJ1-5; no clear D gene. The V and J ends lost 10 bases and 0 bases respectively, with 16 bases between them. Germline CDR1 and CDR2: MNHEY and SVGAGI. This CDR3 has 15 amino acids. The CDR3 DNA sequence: TGTGCCATCACCCTGAGGGAGACTAGCAATCAGCCCCAGCATTTT. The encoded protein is CAITLRETSNQPQHF.

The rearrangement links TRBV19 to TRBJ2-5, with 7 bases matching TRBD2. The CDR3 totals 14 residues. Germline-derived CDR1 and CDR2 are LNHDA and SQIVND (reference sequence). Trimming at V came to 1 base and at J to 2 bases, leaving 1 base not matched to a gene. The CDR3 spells CASSIGLAQETQYF. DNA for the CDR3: TGTGCCAGTAGTATAGGACTAGCTCAAGAGACCCAGTACTTC.

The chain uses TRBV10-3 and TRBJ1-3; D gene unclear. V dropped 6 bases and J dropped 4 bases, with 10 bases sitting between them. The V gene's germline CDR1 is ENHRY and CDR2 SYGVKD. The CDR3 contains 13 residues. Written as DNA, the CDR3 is TGTGCCATCAGCCTTCGAGGAGGAAACACCATATATTTT. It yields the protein CAISLRGGNTIYF.

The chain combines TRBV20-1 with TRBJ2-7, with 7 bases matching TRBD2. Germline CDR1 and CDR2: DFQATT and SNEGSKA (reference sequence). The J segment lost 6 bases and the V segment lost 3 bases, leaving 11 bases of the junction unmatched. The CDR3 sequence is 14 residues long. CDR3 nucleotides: TGCAGTGCTAGTACCGGGACTACAACAACCGAGCAGTACGTC. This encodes CSASTGTTTTEQYV.

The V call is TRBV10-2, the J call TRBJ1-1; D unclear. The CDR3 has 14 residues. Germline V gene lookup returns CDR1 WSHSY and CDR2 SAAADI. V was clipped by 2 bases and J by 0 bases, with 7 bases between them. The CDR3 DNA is TGCGCCAGCAGTGAGGGCAGGATGAACACTGAAGCTTTCTTT. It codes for CASSEGRMNTEAFF.

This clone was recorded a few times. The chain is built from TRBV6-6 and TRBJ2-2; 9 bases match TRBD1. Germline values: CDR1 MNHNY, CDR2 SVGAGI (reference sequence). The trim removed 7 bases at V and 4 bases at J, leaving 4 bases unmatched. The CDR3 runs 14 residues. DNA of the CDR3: TGTGCCAGCACCGGGGACAGGGCCACCGGGGAGCTGTTTTTT. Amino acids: CASTGDRATGELFF.

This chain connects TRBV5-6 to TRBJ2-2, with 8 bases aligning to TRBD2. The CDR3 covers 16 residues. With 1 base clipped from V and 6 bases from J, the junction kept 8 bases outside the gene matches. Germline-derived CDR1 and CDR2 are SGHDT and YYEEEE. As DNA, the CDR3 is TGTGCCAGCAGCTTGTTGTCGGGAGGGCTAGCCGGGGAGCTGTTTTTT. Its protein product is CASSLLSGGLAGELFF.

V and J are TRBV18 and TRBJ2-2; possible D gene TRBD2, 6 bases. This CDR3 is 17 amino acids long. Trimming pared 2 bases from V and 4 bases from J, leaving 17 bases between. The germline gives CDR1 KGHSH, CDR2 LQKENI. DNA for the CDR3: TGTGCCAGCTCACCATCGCTTATGCGGGGTAGCACCGGGGAGCTGTTTTTT. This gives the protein CASSPSLMRGSTGELFF.

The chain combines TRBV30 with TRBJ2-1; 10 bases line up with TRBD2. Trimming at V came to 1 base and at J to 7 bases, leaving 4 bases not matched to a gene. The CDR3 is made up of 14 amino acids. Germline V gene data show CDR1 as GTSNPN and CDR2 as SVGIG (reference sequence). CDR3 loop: CAWSGPSGSNEQFF. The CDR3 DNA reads TGTGCCTGGAGTGGTCCTAGCGGGAGTAATGAGCAGTTCTTC.

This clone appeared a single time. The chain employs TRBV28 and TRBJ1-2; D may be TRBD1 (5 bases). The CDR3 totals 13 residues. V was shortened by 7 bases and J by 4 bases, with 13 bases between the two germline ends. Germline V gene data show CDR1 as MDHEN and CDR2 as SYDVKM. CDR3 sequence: CASISGGGYGYTF. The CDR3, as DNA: TGTGCCAGCATCTCGGGGGGGGGCTATGGCTACACCTTC.

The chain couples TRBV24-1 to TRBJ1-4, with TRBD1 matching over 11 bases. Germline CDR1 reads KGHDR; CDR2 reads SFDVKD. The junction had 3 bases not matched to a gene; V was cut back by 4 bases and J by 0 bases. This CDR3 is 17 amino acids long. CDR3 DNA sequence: TGTGCCACCAGTGAACCGGGACAGGGGGCAACTAATGAAAAACTGTTTTTT. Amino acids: CATSEPGQGATNEKLFF.

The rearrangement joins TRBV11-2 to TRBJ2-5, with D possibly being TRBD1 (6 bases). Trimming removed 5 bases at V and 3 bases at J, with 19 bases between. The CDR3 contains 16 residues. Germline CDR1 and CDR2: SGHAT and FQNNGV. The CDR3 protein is CASSARGRERKETQYF. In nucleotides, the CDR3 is TGTGCCAGCAGCGCCAGGGGTAGGGAGAGGAAAGAGACCCAGTACTTC.

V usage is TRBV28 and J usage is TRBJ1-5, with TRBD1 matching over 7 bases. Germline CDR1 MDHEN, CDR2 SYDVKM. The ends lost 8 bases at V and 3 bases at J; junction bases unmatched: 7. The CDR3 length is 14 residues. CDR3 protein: CASHPRGYNQPQHF. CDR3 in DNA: TGTGCCAGCCACCCCAGGGGGTACAATCAGCCCCAGCATTTT. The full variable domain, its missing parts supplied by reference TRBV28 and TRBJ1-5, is DVKVTQSSRYLVKRTGEKVFLECVQDMDHENMFWYRQDPGLGLRLIYFSYDVKMKEKGDIPEGYSVSREKKERFSLILESASTNQTSMYLCASHPRGYNQPQHFGDGTRLSIL.

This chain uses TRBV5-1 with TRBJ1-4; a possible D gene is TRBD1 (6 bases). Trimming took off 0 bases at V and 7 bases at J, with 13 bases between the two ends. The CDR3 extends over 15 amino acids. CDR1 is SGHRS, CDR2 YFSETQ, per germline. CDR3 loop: CASSLGGGQLEKLFF. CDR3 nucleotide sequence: TGCGCCAGCAGCTTGGGGGGCGGACAGCTTGAAAAACTGTTTTTT.

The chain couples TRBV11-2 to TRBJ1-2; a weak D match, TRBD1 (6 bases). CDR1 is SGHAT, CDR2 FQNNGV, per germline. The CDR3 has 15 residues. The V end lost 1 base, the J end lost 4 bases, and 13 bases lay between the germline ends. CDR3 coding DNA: TGTGCCAGCAGCTTAGGTGCAGGGGCCACCTATGGCTACACCTTC. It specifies CASSLGAGATYGYTF.

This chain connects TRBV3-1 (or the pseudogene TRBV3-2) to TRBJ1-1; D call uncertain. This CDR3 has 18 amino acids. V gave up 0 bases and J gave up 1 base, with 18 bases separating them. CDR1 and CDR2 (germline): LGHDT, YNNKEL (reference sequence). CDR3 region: CASSQDGEEGRRNTEAFF. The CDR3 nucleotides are TGTGCCAGCAGCCAAGATGGGGAAGAGGGTCGGAGGAACACTGAAGCTTTCTTT.

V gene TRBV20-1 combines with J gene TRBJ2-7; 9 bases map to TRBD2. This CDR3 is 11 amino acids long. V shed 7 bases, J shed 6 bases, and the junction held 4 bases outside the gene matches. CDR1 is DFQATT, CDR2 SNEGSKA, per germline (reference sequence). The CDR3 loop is CSGLAGTEQYF. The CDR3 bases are TGCAGTGGTCTAGCGGGAACCGAGCAGTACTTC.